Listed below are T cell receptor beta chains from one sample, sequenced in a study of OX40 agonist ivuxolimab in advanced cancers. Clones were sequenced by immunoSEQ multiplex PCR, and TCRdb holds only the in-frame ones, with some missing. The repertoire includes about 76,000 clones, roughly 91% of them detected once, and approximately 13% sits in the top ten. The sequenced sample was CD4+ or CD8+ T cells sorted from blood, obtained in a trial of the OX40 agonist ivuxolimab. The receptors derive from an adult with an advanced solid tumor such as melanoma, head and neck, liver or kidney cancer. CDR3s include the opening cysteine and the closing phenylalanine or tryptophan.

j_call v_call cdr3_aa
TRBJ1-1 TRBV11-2 CASSLESRTEAFF
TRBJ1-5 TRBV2 CASSARGGNQPQHF
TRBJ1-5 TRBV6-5 CASSYSRASETNF
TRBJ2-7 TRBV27 CASSLSSGAREQYF
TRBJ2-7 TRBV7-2 CASSWTWGGSYEQYF
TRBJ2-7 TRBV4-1 CASSPGAVRGQGGYYEQYF
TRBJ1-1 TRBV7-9 CASSPRTGGKDTEAFF
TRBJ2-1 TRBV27 CASNLAGAYNEQFF
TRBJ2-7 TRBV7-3 CASSLNTRGEQYF
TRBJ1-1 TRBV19 CASSGTGVTEAFF
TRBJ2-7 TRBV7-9 CASSSSFLPYEQYF
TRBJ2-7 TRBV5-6 CASSLRDRGGQYF
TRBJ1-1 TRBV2 CASIPRGGRATEAFF
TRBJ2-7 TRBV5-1 CASSFSGVAYEQYF
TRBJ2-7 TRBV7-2 CASSLVGGVKEQYF
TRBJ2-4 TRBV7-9 CASSFTGLAGERAKNIQYF
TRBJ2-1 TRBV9 CASGGSSYNEQFF
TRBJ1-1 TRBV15 CATSRANTEAFF
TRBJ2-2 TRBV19 CASDPGQSTGELFF
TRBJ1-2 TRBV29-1 CSVDGNYGYTF
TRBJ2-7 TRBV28 CASSLIGAGGFAEQYF
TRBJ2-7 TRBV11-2 CASSLQPGVYEQYF
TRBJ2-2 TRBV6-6 CASKYGTDNTGELFF
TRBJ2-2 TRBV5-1 CASSLGAGELFF
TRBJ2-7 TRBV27 CASSTGDEQYF
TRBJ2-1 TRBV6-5 CASTGGGGYNEQFF
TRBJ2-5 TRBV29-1 CSATGSEETQYF
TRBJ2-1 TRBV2 CASSNRLAPKQFF
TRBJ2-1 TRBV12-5 CASGLADIYNEQFF
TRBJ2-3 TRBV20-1 CSAPGEDTQYF